One TCR beta chain is described in this entry. Its antigen is currently unknown. Sequenced by immunoSEQ multiplex PCR; TCRdb stores in-frame clones only, minus some. Of more than 65,000 clones in the sample, 90% were seen once. The data originate from a study of graft-versus-host responses after intestinal transplantation. Study summary: Recipients uniformly received anti-thymocyte globulin induction, followed by tacrolimus and steroids for 2 to 4 years.

The germline gives CDR1 LNHDA, CDR2 SQIVND (reference sequence). This CDR3 region has 14 residues. After removal of 7 bases from V and 4 bases from J, the junction contained 7 bases not matched to a gene. V is TRBV19 and J is TRBJ1-2, with 9 bases aligning to TRBD1. This clonotype originated in a human donor who received an intestinal transplant. This sample comprised unstimulated CD8+ T cells sorted from spleen or lymph node cells, obtained before intestinal transplant. This CDR3 reads CASTPGTGPYGYTF. The CDR3 DNA sequence: TGTGCCAGTACCCCCGGGACAGGGCCCTATGGCTACACCTTC.